Detailed here is one TCR beta chain. Its antigen has not been determined. Base-call qualities are not available, and no considerably larger clone is one nucleotide away. Library method: the immunoSEQ multiplex PCR assay. TCRdb took this table from immuneACCESS and kept in-frame rearrangements with V and J called. Such tables lack part of the clones; where checked against another copy, unresolved V genes explain under half of the gap, and the rest is unexplained. For this sample the table gives 55,000 to 80,000 clones, of which roughly 98% were detected only once. 0.16% of the sample is held by the ten biggest clonotypes. From the germline V gene, CDR1 is MNHNS and CDR2 is SASEGT. The junction shows trimming of 2 bases on V and 2 bases on J, and the gene matches do not reach 3 bases of it. Reading from cysteine to phenylalanine, the CDR3 counts 14 amino acids. Solely the CDR3 DNA is kept, with 42 bases framed from the first base.

This sample was taken from a study of technical replicates of blood from several donors (dated by TCRdb to between 2016 and 2019). The TCR originated in a human donor in good health. The sequence joins TRBV6-1 to TRBJ2-7; 7 bases in the middle match TRBD2. Sequencing was carried out using T cells isolated from PBMCs. The CDR3 region reads CASSESGTTYEQYF. The DNA is as follows: TGTGCCAGCAGTGAATCGGGGACTACCTACGAGCAGTACTTC.